This record concerns one TCR beta chain sequence. Germline lookup yields CDR1 SGDLS and CDR2 YYNGEE. The CDR3 has 13 amino acids. Trimming removed 0 bases at V and 4 bases at J, with 8 bases between. These data belong to a study of blood T cells in healthy people across ages. Primed by a sample-barcoded 5' primer and a J-beta primer mix, a second PCR proceeded for 7 to 11 cycles. TCRdb itself ran the 5' RACE reads through MiXCR, one entry per CDR3 protein. In the table there are approximately 1.5 million distinct CDR3 sequences, 34% of which are singletons. Per sample, extraction of total RNA gave at least 5.5 micrograms in every case.

The receptor was derived from a woman in her twenties or thirties in good health. The chain recombines TRBV9 with TRBJ2-7; D is undetermined. Sequencing input: blood. The CDR3: CASSVGVGYEQYF. CDR3 sequence (DNA): TGTGCCAGCAGCGTAGGAGTAGGGTACGAGCAGTACTTC.